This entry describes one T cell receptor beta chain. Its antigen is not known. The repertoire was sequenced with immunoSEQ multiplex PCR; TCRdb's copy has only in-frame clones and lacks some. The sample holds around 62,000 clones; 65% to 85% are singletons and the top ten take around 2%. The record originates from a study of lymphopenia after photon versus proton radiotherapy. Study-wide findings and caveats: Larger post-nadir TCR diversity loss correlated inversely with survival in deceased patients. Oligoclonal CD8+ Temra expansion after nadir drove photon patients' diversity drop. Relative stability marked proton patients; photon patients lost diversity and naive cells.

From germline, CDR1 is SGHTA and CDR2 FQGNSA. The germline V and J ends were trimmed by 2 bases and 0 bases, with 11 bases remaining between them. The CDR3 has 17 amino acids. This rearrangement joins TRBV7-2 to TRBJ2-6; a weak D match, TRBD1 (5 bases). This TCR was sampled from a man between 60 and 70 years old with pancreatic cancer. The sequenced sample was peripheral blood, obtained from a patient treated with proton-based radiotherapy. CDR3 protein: CASSLQGSASGANVLTF. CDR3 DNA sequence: TGTGCCAGCAGCTTACAGGGCAGTGCCTCTGGGGCCAACGTCCTGACTTTC.